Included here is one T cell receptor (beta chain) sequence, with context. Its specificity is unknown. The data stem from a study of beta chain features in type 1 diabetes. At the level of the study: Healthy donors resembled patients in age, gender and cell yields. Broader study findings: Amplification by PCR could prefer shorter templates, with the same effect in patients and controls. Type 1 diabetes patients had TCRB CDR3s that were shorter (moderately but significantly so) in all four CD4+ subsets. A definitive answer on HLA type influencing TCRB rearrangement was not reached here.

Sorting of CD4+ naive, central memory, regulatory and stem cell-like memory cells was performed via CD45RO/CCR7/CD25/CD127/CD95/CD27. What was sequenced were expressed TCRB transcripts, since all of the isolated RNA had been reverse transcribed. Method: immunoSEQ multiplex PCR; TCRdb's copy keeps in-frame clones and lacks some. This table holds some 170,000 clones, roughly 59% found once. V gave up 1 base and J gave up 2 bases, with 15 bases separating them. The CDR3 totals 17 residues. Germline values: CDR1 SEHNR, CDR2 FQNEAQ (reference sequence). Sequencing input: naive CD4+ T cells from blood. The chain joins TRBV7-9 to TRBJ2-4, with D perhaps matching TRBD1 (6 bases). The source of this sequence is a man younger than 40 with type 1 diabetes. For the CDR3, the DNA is TGTGCCAGCAGCTTAGATTCGTCAGGGGTGACCAAAAACATTCAGTACTTC. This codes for CASSLDSSGVTKNIQYF.